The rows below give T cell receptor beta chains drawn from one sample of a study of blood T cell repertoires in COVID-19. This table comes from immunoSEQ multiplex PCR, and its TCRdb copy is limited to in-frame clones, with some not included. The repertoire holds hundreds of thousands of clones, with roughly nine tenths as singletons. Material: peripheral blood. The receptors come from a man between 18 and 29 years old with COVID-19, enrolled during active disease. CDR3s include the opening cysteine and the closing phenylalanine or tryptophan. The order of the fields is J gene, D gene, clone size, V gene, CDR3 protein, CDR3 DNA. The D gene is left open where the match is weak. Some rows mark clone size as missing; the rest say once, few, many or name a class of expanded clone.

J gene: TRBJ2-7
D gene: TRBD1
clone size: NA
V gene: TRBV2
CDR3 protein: CASRDRGPAAEQYF
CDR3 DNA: TGTGCCAGCAGGGACAGGGGACCCGCAGCGGAGCAGTACTTC

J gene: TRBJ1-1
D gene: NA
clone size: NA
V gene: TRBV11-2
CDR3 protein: CASSLVRNTEAFF
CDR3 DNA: TGTGCCAGCAGCTTAGTGAGGAACACTGAAGCTTTCTTT

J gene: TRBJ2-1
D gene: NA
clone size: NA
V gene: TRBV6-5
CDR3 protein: CASSYSSPTGNEQFF
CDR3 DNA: TGTGCCAGCAGTTACTCCTCCCCGACTGGCAATGAGCAGTTCTTC

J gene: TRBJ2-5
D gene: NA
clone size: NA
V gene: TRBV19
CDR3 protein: CASRSEGETQYF
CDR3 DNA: TGTGCCAGTAGATCGGAGGGAGAGACCCAGTACTTC

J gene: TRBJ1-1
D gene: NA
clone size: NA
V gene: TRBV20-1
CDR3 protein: CSASRTGKTEAFF
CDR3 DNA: TGCAGTGCTAGTCGAACAGGGAAGACTGAAGCTTTCTTT

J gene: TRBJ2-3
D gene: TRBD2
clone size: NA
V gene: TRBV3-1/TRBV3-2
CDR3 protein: CASSPETSGGAWDTQYF
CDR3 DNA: TGTGCCAGCAGCCCCGAGACTAGCGGGGGGGCCTGGGATACGCAGTATTTT

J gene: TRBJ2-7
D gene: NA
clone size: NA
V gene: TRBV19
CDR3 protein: CASSPTHRDHEQYF
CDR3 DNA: TGTGCCAGTAGCCCAACACACAGGGACCACGAGCAGTACTTC

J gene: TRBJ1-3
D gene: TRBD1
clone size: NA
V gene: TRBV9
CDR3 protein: CASSATGTAFSGNTIYF
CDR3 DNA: TGTGCCAGCAGCGCCACCGGGACAGCCTTTTCTGGAAACACCATATATTTT

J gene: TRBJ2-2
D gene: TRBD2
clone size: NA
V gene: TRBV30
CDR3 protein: CAWSGLAGYTGELFF
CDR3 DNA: TGTGCCTGGAGTGGGCTAGCGGGTTACACCGGGGAGCTGTTTTTT

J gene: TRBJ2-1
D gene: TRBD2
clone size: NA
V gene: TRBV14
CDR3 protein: CASSRLAVNEQFF
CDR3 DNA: TGTGCCAGCAGCCGACTAGCGGTAAATGAGCAGTTCTTC

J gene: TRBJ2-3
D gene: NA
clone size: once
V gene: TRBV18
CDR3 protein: CASSPRGPTDTQYF
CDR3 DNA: TGTGCCAGCTCACCGCGGGGGCCCACAGATACGCAGTATTTT

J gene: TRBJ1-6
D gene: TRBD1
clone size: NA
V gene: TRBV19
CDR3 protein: CASRGQGARSPLHF
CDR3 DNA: TGTGCCAGTAGGGGACAGGGGGCAAGATCACCCCTCCACTTT

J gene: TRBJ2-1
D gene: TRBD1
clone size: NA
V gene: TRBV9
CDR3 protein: CASSDPGTGGSYNEQFF
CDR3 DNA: TGTGCCAGCAGCGACCCCGGGACAGGGGGGTCCTACAATGAGCAGTTCTTC

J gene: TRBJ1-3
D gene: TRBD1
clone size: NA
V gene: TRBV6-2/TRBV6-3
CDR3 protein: CASSPDRKGNTIYF
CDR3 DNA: TGTGCCAGCAGTCCGGACAGGAAGGGAAACACCATATATTTT

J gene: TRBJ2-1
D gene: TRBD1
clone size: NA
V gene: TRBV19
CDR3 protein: CASSMGDRGYNEQFF
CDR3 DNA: TGTGCCAGTAGTATGGGGGACAGGGGCTACAATGAGCAGTTCTTC

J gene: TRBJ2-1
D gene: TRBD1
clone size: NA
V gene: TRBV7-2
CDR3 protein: CASSFDRGRNNEQFF
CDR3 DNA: TGTGCCAGCAGCTTCGACAGGGGGCGGAACAATGAGCAGTTCTTC

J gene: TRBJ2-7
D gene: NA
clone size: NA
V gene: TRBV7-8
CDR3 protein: CASSPVSYEQYF
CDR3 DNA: TGTGCCAGCAGCCCGGTGTCCTACGAGCAGTACTTC

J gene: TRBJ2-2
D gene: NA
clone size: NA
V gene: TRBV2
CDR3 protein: CASSGQAVRVNTGELFF
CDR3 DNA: TGTGCCAGCAGTGGTCAAGCAGTGCGGGTGAACACCGGGGAGCTGTTTTTT

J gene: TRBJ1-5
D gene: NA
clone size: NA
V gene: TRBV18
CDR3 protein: CASSLTASNQPQHF
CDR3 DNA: TGTGCCAGCTCCCTCACAGCTAGCAATCAGCCCCAGCATTTT

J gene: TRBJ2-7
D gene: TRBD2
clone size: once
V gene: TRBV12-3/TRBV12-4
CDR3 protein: CASSLTSGYEQYF
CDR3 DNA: TGTGCCAGCAGTCTCACTAGCGGCTACGAGCAGTACTTC

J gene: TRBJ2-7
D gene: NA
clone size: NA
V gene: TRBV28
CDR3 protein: CASEPGSSYEQYF
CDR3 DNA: TGTGCCAGCGAGCCGGGAAGCTCCTACGAGCAGTACTTC

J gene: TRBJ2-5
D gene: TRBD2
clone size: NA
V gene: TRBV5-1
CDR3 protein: CASSYSGGKETQYF
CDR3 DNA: TGCGCCAGCAGTTATAGCGGGGGGAAAGAGACCCAGTACTTC

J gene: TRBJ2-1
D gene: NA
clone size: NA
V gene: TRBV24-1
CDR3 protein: CATSDFSPNNEQFF
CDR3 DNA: TGTGCCACCAGTGATTTTAGTCCGAACAATGAGCAGTTCTTC

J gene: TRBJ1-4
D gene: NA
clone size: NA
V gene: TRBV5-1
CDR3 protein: CASSSGGSEEKLFF
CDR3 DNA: TGCGCCAGCAGCTCGGGGGGATCGGAGGAAAAACTGTTTTTT

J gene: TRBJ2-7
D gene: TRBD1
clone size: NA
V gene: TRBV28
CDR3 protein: CASSPGTGVGEQYF
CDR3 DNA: TGTGCCAGCAGTCCAGGGACAGGGGTTGGCGAGCAGTACTTC

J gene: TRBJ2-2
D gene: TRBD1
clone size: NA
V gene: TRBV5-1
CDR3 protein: CASSGGQATGELFF
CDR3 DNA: TGCGCCAGCAGCGGGGGACAGGCCACCGGGGAGCTGTTTTTT

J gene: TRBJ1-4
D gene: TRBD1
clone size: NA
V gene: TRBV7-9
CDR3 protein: CASSFPGGTNEKLFF
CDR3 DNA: TGTGCCAGCAGCTTCCCAGGGGGGACTAATGAAAAACTGTTTTTT

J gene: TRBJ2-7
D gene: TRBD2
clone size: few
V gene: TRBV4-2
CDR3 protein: CASSQERTRAFEQYF
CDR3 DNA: TGTGCCAGCAGCCAAGAAAGGACTAGAGCATTCGAGCAGTACTTC

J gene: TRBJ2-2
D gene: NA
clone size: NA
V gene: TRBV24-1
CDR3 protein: CATSAAAAGELFF
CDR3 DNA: TGTGCCACCAGTGCCGCTGCGGCCGGGGAGCTGTTTTTT

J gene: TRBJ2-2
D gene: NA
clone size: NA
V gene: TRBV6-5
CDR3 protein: CASNPRGSVSGELFF
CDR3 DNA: TGTGCCAGCAACCCCAGGGGATCGGTGTCCGGGGAGCTGTTTTTT

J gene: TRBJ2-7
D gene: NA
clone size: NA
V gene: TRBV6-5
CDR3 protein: CASSSDKTYEQYF
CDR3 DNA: TGTGCCAGCAGCTCTGACAAGACCTACGAGCAGTACTTC

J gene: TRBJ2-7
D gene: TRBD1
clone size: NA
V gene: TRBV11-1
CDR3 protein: CASRRIRGTGAGEQYF
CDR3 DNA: TGTGCCAGCAGACGCATCCGCGGGACAGGGGCGGGGGAGCAGTACTTC

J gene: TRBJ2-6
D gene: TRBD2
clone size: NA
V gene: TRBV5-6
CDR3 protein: CASSSQGLVTLKANVLTF
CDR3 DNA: TGTGCCAGCAGCTCACAGGGACTAGTTACCCTGAAGGCCAACGTCCTGACTTTC

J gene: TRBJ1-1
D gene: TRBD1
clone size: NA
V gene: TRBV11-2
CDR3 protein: CASSLPTRDRSTGAFF
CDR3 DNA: TGTGCCAGCAGTTTACCAACCCGGGACAGATCCACAGGAGCTTTCTTT

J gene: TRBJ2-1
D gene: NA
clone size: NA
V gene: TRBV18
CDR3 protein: CASSPPGVDEQFF
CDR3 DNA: TGTGCCAGCTCACCACCAGGGGTGGATGAGCAGTTCTTC

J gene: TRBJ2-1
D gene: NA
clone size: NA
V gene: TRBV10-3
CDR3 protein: CAIGGRVGRSSYNEQFF
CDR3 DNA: TGTGCCATCGGGGGCAGGGTTGGCAGGAGCTCCTACAATGAGCAGTTCTTC

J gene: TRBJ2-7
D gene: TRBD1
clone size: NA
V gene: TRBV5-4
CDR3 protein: CASSFRDRSPYEQYF
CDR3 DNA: TGTGCCAGCAGCTTTAGGGACAGGAGCCCTTACGAGCAGTACTTC

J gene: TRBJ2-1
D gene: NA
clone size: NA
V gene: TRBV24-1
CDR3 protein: CATSRGLDNEQFF
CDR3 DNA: TGTGCCACCAGTCGGGGACTCGACAATGAGCAGTTCTTC

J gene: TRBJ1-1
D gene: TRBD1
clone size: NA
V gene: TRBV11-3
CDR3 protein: CASSSGQGVREAFF
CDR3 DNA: TGTGCCAGCAGCTCCGGACAGGGGGTTCGGGAAGCTTTCTTT

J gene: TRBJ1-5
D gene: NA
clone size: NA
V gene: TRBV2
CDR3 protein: CASSRQSNQPQHF
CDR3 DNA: TGTGCCAGCAGTCGACAGAGCAATCAGCCCCAGCATTTT

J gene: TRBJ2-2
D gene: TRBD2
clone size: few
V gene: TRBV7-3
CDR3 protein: CASSLGLAGKTGELFF
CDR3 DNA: TGTGCCAGCAGCCTGGGACTAGCGGGAAAAACCGGGGAGCTGTTTTTT

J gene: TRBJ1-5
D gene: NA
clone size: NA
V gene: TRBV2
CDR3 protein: CASTLNSNQPQHF
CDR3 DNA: TGTGCCAGCACTCTAAATAGCAATCAGCCCCAGCATTTT

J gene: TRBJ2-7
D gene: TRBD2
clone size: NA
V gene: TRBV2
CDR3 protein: CASSVGRVYEQYF
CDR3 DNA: TGTGCCAGCAGCGTAGGGAGGGTCTACGAGCAGTACTTC

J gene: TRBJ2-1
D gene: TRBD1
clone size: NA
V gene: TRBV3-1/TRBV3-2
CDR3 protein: CASSPTGNGEQFF
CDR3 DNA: TGTGCCAGCAGCCCGACAGGGAACGGTGAGCAGTTCTTC

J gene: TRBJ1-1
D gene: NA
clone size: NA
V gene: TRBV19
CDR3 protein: CASSKGEGWGEAFF
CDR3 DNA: TGTGCCAGTAGTAAAGGGGAGGGCTGGGGTGAAGCTTTCTTT

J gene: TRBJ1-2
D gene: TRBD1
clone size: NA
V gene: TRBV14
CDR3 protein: CASSQESWGIPGGDGYTF
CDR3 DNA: TGTGCCAGCAGCCAAGAAAGTTGGGGAATCCCAGGGGGCGATGGCTACACCTTC

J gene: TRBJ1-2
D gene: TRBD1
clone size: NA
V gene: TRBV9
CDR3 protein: CASSPTGTAVYGYTF
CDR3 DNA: TGTGCCAGCAGTCCAACCGGGACAGCAGTCTATGGCTACACCTTC

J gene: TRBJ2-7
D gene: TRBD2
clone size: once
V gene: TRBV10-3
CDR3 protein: CATSGTSGRVGHEQYF
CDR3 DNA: TGTGCCACCTCCGGGACTAGCGGGAGGGTCGGCCACGAGCAGTACTTC